These 10 T cell receptor beta chains share one sample of origin, sequenced in a study of T cell responses to AZD1222 COVID-19 vaccine. The protocol was immunoSEQ multiplex PCR, while the TCRdb copy is restricted to in-frame clones and leaves out a portion. The repertoire has roughly 140,000 clones, approximately 89% of them found once; the top ten carry roughly 15%. The sample was peripheral blood, taken on day 0 of AZD1222 vaccination. The receptors stem from an adult in good health.

This chain connects TRBV7-9 to TRBJ1-5; no clear D. The CDR3 has 13 residues. Germline CDR1 SEHNR, CDR2 FQNEAQ (reference sequence). Trimming took off 1 base at V and 2 bases at J, with 3 bases between the two ends. CDR3 DNA sequence: TGTGCCAGCAGCTTAGATGGCAATCAGCCCCAGCATTTT. Its protein product is CASSLDGNQPQHF. Full variable domain (remainder filled in from reference TRBV7-9 and TRBJ1-5): DTGVSQNPRHKITKRGQNVTFRCDPISEHNRLYWYRQTLGQGPEFLTYFQNEAQLEKSRLLSDRFSAERPKGSFSTLEIQRTEQGDSAMYLCASSLDGNQPQHFGDGTRLSIL.

The CDR3 here is CASGLTTNSPLHF. CDR3 bases: TGTGCTAGTGGTTTGACGACGAATTCACCCCTCCACTTT. The chain has TRBV12-5 and TRBJ1-6; D ambiguous. V shed 2 bases and J shed 7 bases, with 6 bases lying between them. Germline CDR1 is LGHNT and CDR2 is FRNRAP. This CDR3 has 13 residues.

This sequence joins TRBV6-6 and TRBJ2-3; D unclear. Germline CDR1 and CDR2: MNHNY and SVGAGI (reference sequence). The CDR3 totals 12 residues. V was trimmed by 4 bases and J by 3 bases, leaving 5 bases between them. The CDR3 sequence: CASSSRTDTQYF. Written as DNA, the CDR3 is TGTGCCAGCAGTTCTAGGACAGATACGCAGTATTTT.

This rearrangement joins TRBV19 to TRBJ1-2; D ambiguous. Germline CDR1 reads LNHDA; CDR2 reads SQIVND (reference sequence). The V gene lost 4 bases and the J gene lost 2 bases, with 8 bases spanning the gap. This CDR3 region has 13 residues. The DNA for the CDR3 is TGTGCCAGTAGTACCACACAAAACTATGGCTACACCTTC. Protein product: CASSTTQNYGYTF.

The CDR3 region has the DNA TGTGCCACCCCAGGCAGGAAAGGAAACACCATATATTTT. Translating gives CATPGRKGNTIYF. This chain connects TRBV2 to TRBJ1-3; D unresolved. This CDR3 region has 13 residues. The germline V and J ends were trimmed by 10 bases and 4 bases, with 14 bases remaining between them. CDR1 and CDR2 (germline): SNHLY, FYNNEI. The full variable domain, in which reference TRBV2 and TRBJ1-3 provide the parts outside the CDR3, is EPEVTQTPSHQVTQMGQEVILRCVPISNHLYFYWYRQILGQKVEFLVSFYNNEISEKSEIFDDQFSVERPDGSNFTLKIRSTKLEDSAMYFCATPGRKGNTIYFGEGSWLTVV.

The chain carries TRBV18 and TRBJ1-3, with a possible D match to TRBD1 (6 bases). In germline, CDR1 is KGHSH, CDR2 LQKENI. The CDR3 sequence is 17 residues long. Trimming shortened V by 5 bases and J by 0 bases, and 17 bases separated the two germline ends. The CDR3 bases are TGTGCCAGCTCATCTCGACAGGAAAGGCCCTCTGGAAACACCATATATTTT. It yields the protein CASSSRQERPSGNTIYF.

This chain links TRBV30 with TRBJ1-1; D uncertain. The V end was cut by 4 bases, the J end by 1 base, with 10 bases between. This CDR3 is 13 amino acids long. In germline, CDR1 is GTSNPN, CDR2 SVGIG (reference sequence). CDR3 DNA sequence: TGTGCCTGGAAAAGGGCGTGGAACACTGAAGCTTTCTTT. Translated, it gives CAWKRAWNTEAFF.

This clone was recorded a few times. The chain is built from TRBV18 and TRBJ2-1, with 8 bases fitting TRBD2. Germline V CDR1 and CDR2: KGHSH, LQKENI. This CDR3 is 12 amino acids long. V was clipped by 5 bases and J by 14 bases; unmatched bases: 8. CDR3 region: CASSTSGGREFF. In DNA, the CDR3 is TGTGCCAGCTCAACGAGCGGGGGCCGGGAGTTCTTC.

This chain links TRBV9 with TRBJ1-1; no clear D gene. CDR1 and CDR2 from the germline V gene are SGDLS and YYNGEE. This CDR3 has 15 residues. Trimming left V 0 bases short and J 4 bases short, with 13 bases between. The CDR3 reads CASSVEGNRPTEAFF. The CDR3 DNA follows: TGTGCCAGCAGCGTAGAAGGGAACCGGCCCACTGAAGCTTTCTTT.

V is TRBV6-6 and J is TRBJ1-3; no reliable D call. CDR1 is MNHNY and CDR2 is SVGAGI in the germline V gene (reference sequence). Trimming left V 6 bases short and J 9 bases short, with 12 bases between. The CDR3 extends over 12 amino acids. In DNA form, the CDR3 reads TGTGCCAGCAGCCCGATGCGGGGCACCATATATTTT. Translated, it gives CASSPMRGTIYF.